This TCR beta chain was recorded in a study of tumor-infiltrating lymphocytes in primary liver carcinoma. A primer matching the constant region was used to make TCR beta cDNA from about 500 ng of total RNA. TCR beta libraries came from three nested multiplex PCR rounds using slightly modified ARM-PCR. Forward primers for TRBV1-TRBV30 and a C-beta reverse primer served the first two PCR rounds, at about 11 cycles each. TCRdb reprocessed the multiplex PCR reads with MiXCR, giving one entry per CDR3 protein. The repertoire has around 330,000 distinct CDR3 sequences, 55% to 65% of them found once; the top ten carry about 9.4%. Blood RNA came from unsorted whole blood; germline DNA was also extracted. V was shortened by 7 bases and J by 5 bases, with 11 bases between the two germline ends. Per germline, CDR1 MDHEN and CDR2 SYDVKM. The CDR3 totals 13 residues.

The chain combines TRBV28 with TRBJ2-2; D may be TRBD1 or TRBD2 (6 bases each). Sequenced material: peripheral blood. This clonotype was sampled from a man aged 40-49 years with primary liver carcinoma and hepatitis B virus infection. CDR3 in amino acids: CASTIGGTGELFF. The CDR3 bases are TGTGCCAGCACCATAGGGGGGACCGGGGAGCTGTTTTTT.